Following are 29 T cell receptor beta chains from one sample sequenced in a study of control samples from healthy donors and cancer patients. Sequencing used immunoSEQ multiplex PCR; TCRdb keeps in-frame clones, though not all of them. This table holds about 80,000 clones, around 92% found once. The sample consisted of blood. Source of these receptors: a man aged 45 to 65 in good health.

The chain is built from TRBV5-5 and TRBJ1-2; D not certain. V was pared by 4 bases and J by 0 bases, with 10 bases between. Looked up from germline, CDR1 is SGHKS and CDR2 is YYEKEE (reference sequence). The CDR3 spans 14 residues. Here the CDR3 reads CASSRGIANYGYTF. In DNA form, the CDR3 reads TGTGCCAGCAGCCGCGGGATAGCTAACTATGGCTACACCTTC.

The J gene is TRBJ2-7, the V gene TRBV11-2; no clear D. The V and J ends lost 5 bases and 4 bases respectively, with 15 bases between them. CDR3 size: 14 residues. From germline, CDR1 is SGHAT and CDR2 FQNNGV. CDR3: CASSPWATDYEQYF. The CDR3 DNA follows: TGTGCCAGCAGCCCTTGGGCGACGGATTACGAGCAGTACTTC. The full variable domain, completed using reference TRBV11-2 and TRBJ2-7, is EAGVAQSPRYKIIEKRQSVAFWCNPISGHATLYWYQQILGQGPKLLIQFQNNGVVDDSQLPKDRFSAERLKGVDSTLKIQPAKLEDSAVYLCASSPWATDYEQYFGPGTRLTVT.

The gene calls are TRBV5-1 and TRBJ1-6; D is uncertain. The CDR3 consists of 14 residues. Germline-derived CDR1 and CDR2 are SGHRS and YFSETQ. Trimming removed 4 bases from V and 5 bases from J, with 10 bases in between. DNA for the CDR3: TGCGCCAGCAGCCCCGGAAGGAATAATTCACCCCTCCACTTT. Protein product: CASSPGRNNSPLHF. Full variable domain (outside the CDR3, taken from reference TRBV5-1 and TRBJ1-6): KAGVTQTPRYLIKTRGQQVTLSCSPISGHRSVSWYQQTPGQGLQFLFEYFSETQRNKGNFPGRFSGRQFSNSRSEMNVSTLELGDSALYLCASSPGRNNSPLHFGNGTRLTVT.

The CDR3 region has the DNA TGTGCCAGCAGTCCTACCGGGACAGGGGCGTACGAGCAGTACTTC. Amino acid sequence: CASSPTGTGAYEQYF. J is TRBJ2-7 and V is TRBV6-5; 10 nucleotides line up with TRBD1. The ends lost 5 bases at V and 4 bases at J; junction bases unmatched: 8. Germline CDR1 and CDR2: MNHEY and SVGAGI. There are 15 residues in the CDR3.

This sequence joins TRBV6-1 and TRBJ1-6; D remains unclear. V lost 0 bases to trimming and J lost 7 bases, with 16 bases between them. Germline CDR1 MNHNS, CDR2 SASEGT. This CDR3 has 17 amino acids. CDR3 protein: CASSEAGSWVPNSPLHF. The DNA of the CDR3 is TGTGCCAGCAGTGAAGCCGGGTCCTGGGTTCCCAATTCACCCCTCCACTTT.

This chain joins TRBV5-1 and TRBJ1-1, with D possibly being TRBD1 (6 bases). The CDR3 extends over 15 amino acids. Trimming took 1 base from V and 5 from J, leaving 15 bases between them. In germline, CDR1 is SGHRS, CDR2 YFSETQ. The CDR3 protein is CASSLSGGAHTEAFF. In nucleotides, the CDR3 is TGCGCCAGCAGCTTGAGTGGGGGGGCGCATACTGAAGCTTTCTTT. The full variable domain, its missing parts supplied by reference TRBV5-1 and TRBJ1-1, is KAGVTQTPRYLIKTRGQQVTLSCSPISGHRSVSWYQQTPGQGLQFLFEYFSETQRNKGNFPGRFSGRQFSNSRSEMNVSTLELGDSALYLCASSLSGGAHTEAFFGQGTRLTVV.

The rearrangement joins TRBV3-1 (or the pseudogene TRBV3-2) to TRBJ2-7; D gene unclear. The CDR3 is made up of 13 amino acids. Germline V gene lookup returns CDR1 LGHDT and CDR2 YNNKEL (reference sequence). V lost 1 base and J lost 2, with 6 bases in between. In nucleotides, the CDR3 is TGTGCCAGCAGCCAAGCCCCGCCCTACGAGCAGTACTTC. This translates into CASSQAPPYEQYF.

In regard to this clone: The sample holds other DNA sequences that translate to the same CDR3. The rearrangement links TRBV5-1 to TRBJ2-5; D unresolved. Looked up from germline, CDR1 is SGHRS and CDR2 is YFSETQ. The CDR3 totals 13 residues. Trimming left V 0 bases short and J 1 base short, with 4 bases between. The CDR3 region is CASSLGFQETQYF. CDR3 in DNA: TGCGCCAGCAGCTTGGGCTTCCAAGAGACCCAGTACTTC. Using reference TRBV5-1 and TRBJ2-5 for the parts outside the CDR3, the full variable domain is KAGVTQTPRYLIKTRGQQVTLSCSPISGHRSVSWYQQTPGQGLQFLFEYFSETQRNKGNFPGRFSGRQFSNSRSEMNVSTLELGDSALYLCASSLGFQETQYFGPGTRLLVL.

This chain connects TRBV15 to TRBJ2-6, with TRBD1 matching over 9 bases. The V and J ends lost 6 bases and 2 bases, in that order; junction bases with no gene match: 11. Germline CDR1 and CDR2: LNHNV and YYDKDF (reference sequence). This CDR3 spans 18 amino acids. CDR3 bases: TGTGCCACCAGTCAGCCGGGACAGGGAATACCTGGGGCCAACGTCCTGACTTTC. Protein: CATSQPGQGIPGANVLTF.

This clone was counted a few times. The genes are TRBV5-1 and TRBJ2-5; D is perhaps TRBD1 or TRBD2 (5 bases each). V was shortened by 3 bases and J by 5 bases, with 20 bases between the two germline ends. Germline assignment: CDR1 SGHRS and CDR2 YFSETQ. The CDR3 loop spans 16 amino acids. CDR3 amino acids: CASSSRGAALGETQYF. CDR3 bases: TGCGCCAGCAGCTCCCGGGGCGCGGCCCTCGGTGAGACCCAGTACTTC.

The chain links TRBV12-3 or TRBV12-4 to TRBJ1-1, with unresolved D. This CDR3 comprises 13 residues. V lost 5 bases to trimming and J lost 1 base, with 8 bases between them. CDR3 in amino acids: CASSARRNTEAFF. The CDR3 DNA is TGTGCCAGCAGTGCCAGGAGGAACACTGAAGCTTTCTTT.

The V call is TRBV19, the J call TRBJ1-5; TRBD1 matches at 7 bases. Trimming took 5 bases from V and 1 from J; bases not matched to a gene: 5. Per the germline V gene, CDR1 is LNHDA and CDR2 is SQIVND (reference sequence). This CDR3 region has 15 residues. The CDR3 DNA reads as TGTGCCAGTAGTCTACAGGGGTCAAGCAATCAGCCCCAGCATTTT. Translation: CASSLQGSSNQPQHF.

The V call is TRBV6-5, the J call TRBJ1-2; 9 nucleotides match TRBD1. This CDR3 has 14 amino acids. The germline CDR1 and CDR2 sequences are MNHEY and SVGAGI. The ends lost 7 bases at V and 2 bases at J; junction bases unmatched: 5. This chain's CDR3 is CASKLTGGNYGYTF. The DNA of the CDR3 is TGTGCCAGCAAACTAACAGGGGGCAACTATGGCTACACCTTC.

The rearrangement joins TRBV2 to TRBJ2-4, with 8 positions matching TRBD1. CDR3 length equals 16 residues. CDR1 and CDR2 (germline): SNHLY, FYNNEI. With 3 bases clipped from V and 2 bases from J, the junction kept 6 bases outside the gene matches. The CDR3 loop reads CASSDLAGGSKNIQYF. The CDR3 nucleotides read TGTGCCAGCAGTGATCTTGCAGGGGGCTCCAAAAACATTCAGTACTTC.

The genes are TRBV5-1 and TRBJ1-2, with no clear D. Trimming pared 4 bases from V and 8 bases from J, leaving 21 bases between. Germline CDR1 and CDR2: SGHRS and YFSETQ. The CDR3 contains 15 residues. CDR3 nucleotides: TGCGCCAGCAGCCGGGATGTTTACAGAGCACACGGCTACACCTTC. This sequence encodes CASSRDVYRAHGYTF.

This clone was seen a few times. The rearrangement uses TRBV6-2 or TRBV6-3 and TRBJ1-6, with TRBD1 as a possible D gene (5 bases). Germline-derived CDR1 and CDR2 are MNHEY and SVGEGT. The length of the CDR3 is 13 residues. Trimming took off 3 bases at V and 7 bases at J, with 7 bases between the two ends. CDR3 sequence (DNA): TGTGCCAGCAGTTATCGGGGGAATTCACCCCTCCACTTT. Its protein product is CASSYRGNSPLHF.

V gene TRBV9 combines with J gene TRBJ2-1; no reliable D call. V lost 4 bases to trimming and J lost 4 bases, with 15 bases between them. Looked up from germline, CDR1 is SGDLS and CDR2 is YYNGEE. The CDR3 extends over 15 amino acids. CDR3 sequence (DNA): TGTGCCAGCAGCCCCGTGAGGAATCGATACAATGAGCAGTTCTTC. Its translation is CASSPVRNRYNEQFF.

This sequence joins TRBV24-1 and TRBJ2-2; no clear D gene. The CDR3 covers 12 residues. Germline values: CDR1 KGHDR, CDR2 SFDVKD. The V gene lost 5 bases and the J gene lost 7 bases, with 7 bases spanning the gap. The CDR3: CATSGGSGELFF. DNA of the CDR3: TGTGCCACCAGTGGGGGTAGCGGGGAGCTGTTTTTT.

There are a few counts of this clone. Within the sample, other DNA sequences also encode this same CDR3. V gene TRBV5-1 combines with J gene TRBJ1-3, with 7 bases matching TRBD1. CDR3 length: 14 amino acids. J lost 4 bases, V lost 2 bases, and 3 bases had no gene match. CDR1 and CDR2 from the germline V gene are SGHRS and YFSETQ. The CDR3 coding sequence is TGCGCCAGCAGCTTTACAGGGGTCGGAAACACCATATATTTT. Translated, it gives CASSFTGVGNTIYF.

J is TRBJ1-4 and V is TRBV15; D remains ambiguous. The V gene's germline CDR1 is LNHNV and CDR2 YYDKDF (reference sequence). The CDR3 covers 14 residues. Trimming stripped 5 bases from V and 3 bases from J, with 10 bases between. CDR3 bases: TGTGCCACCAGCTGGGCCCAGTCTAATGAAAAACTGTTTTTT. Protein product: CATSWAQSNEKLFF.

In this sample, this clone turned up once. One end of the junction does not line up with germline, which may come from a read error. The chain employs TRBV9 and TRBJ1-2; weak D call: TRBD1 (6 bases). Germline V gene lookup returns CDR1 SGDLS and CDR2 YYNGEE. CDR3 length: 18 residues. The CDR3 sequence is CASSLRPGHRDANDGYTF. The CDR3 DNA is TGTGCCAGCAGCTTACGACCGGGGCACAGGGATGCTAACGATGGCTACACCTTC. Full variable domain (outside the CDR3, taken from reference TRBV9 and TRBJ1-2): DSGVTQTPKHLITATGQRVTLRCSPRSGDLSVYWYQQSLDQGLQFLIQYYNGEERAKGNILERFSAQQFPDLHSELNLSSLELGDSALYFCASSLRPGHRDANDGYTFGSGTRLTVV.

This clone showed up just once. Written as DNA, the CDR3 is TGTGCCAGCAGCCCAATGAATCTAAAGGGGGCATCTGAAGCTTTCTTT. Protein product: CASSPMNLKGASEAFF. The chain recombines TRBV14 with TRBJ1-1, with TRBD1 matching over 7 bases. CDR3 size: 16 residues. Trimming cost V 4 bases and J 6 bases; bases outside gene matches: 14. Germline V gene sequence: CDR1 SGHDN, CDR2 FVKESK.

The rearrangement links TRBV4-1 to TRBJ2-2, with D maybe TRBD1 (8 bases). Germline V gene lookup returns CDR1 MGHRA and CDR2 YSYEKL. The CDR3 extends over 15 amino acids. The V end was cut by 4 bases, the J end by 4 bases, with 13 bases between. The CDR3 spells CASSPNRGGTGELFF. CDR3 DNA: TGCGCCAGCAGCCCTAACAGGGGGGGCACCGGGGAGCTGTTTTTT.

The chain couples TRBV4-3 to TRBJ1-6; unclear D gene. Germline V gene lookup returns CDR1 LGHNA and CDR2 YSLEER. This CDR3 is 15 amino acids long. V lost 0 bases, J lost 5 bases, and 8 bases lay in between. In nucleotides, the CDR3 is TGCGCCAGCAGCCAAGATAACGTAAATAATTCACCCCTCCACTTT. Amino acids: CASSQDNVNNSPLHF.

This clone is categorized as medium-sized. The V gene is TRBV9, the J gene TRBJ2-2, with 10 nucleotides matching TRBD2. Losses at the gene ends were 5 bases for V and 3 bases for J; bases not matched to a gene: 4. The CDR3 runs to 15 residues. Germline CDR1 and CDR2: SGDLS and YYNGEE. This CDR3 reads CASSYLAGDTGELFF. The CDR3 DNA follows: TGTGCCAGCAGTTATCTAGCGGGGGACACCGGGGAGCTGTTTTTT.

This chain connects TRBV5-5 to TRBJ2-1; D is unresolved. Germline lookup yields CDR1 SGHKS and CDR2 YYEKEE (reference sequence). This CDR3 contains 13 residues. Deletions cut 4 bases from V and 6 bases from J, with 11 bases between. The CDR3 reads CASSQLWSNEQFF. The CDR3 DNA reads as TGTGCCAGCAGCCAACTATGGAGCAATGAGCAGTTCTTC.

The chain recombines TRBV7-2 with TRBJ2-3, with unresolved D. Germline V gene data show CDR1 as SGHTA and CDR2 as FQGNSA. The CDR3 has 17 residues. V dropped 5 bases and J dropped 2 bases, with 20 bases sitting between them. CDR3 residues: CASSLYIGPKSTDTQYF. The CDR3 bases are TGTGCCAGCAGCCTTTATATCGGCCCTAAGTCCACAGATACGCAGTATTTT.

This sequence joins TRBV5-6 and TRBJ2-7; possible D gene TRBD1, 6 bases. V gave up 0 bases and J gave up 2 bases, with 15 bases separating them. The CDR3 consists of 16 residues. Looked up from germline, CDR1 is SGHDT and CDR2 is YYEEEE. This CDR3 reads CASSLEWGQGTYEQYF. CDR3 nucleotide sequence: TGTGCCAGCAGCTTGGAATGGGGTCAGGGGACCTACGAGCAGTACTTC.

This rearrangement joins TRBV19 to TRBJ1-5; D is possibly TRBD1 (5 bases). CDR3 length: 15 amino acids. Germline V gene lookup returns CDR1 LNHDA and CDR2 SQIVND (reference sequence). V lost 3 bases to trimming and J lost 7 bases, with 16 bases between them. CDR3 sequence reads: CASSIEGRRDQPQHF. The CDR3 nucleotides are TGTGCCAGTAGTATTGAGGGACGAAGAGACCAGCCCCAGCATTTT.